This T cell receptor (beta chain) originates from a study of blood T cell repertoires in COVID-19. Study details: COVID-19 samples, acute and convalescent, were from the United States, Italy and Spain. Nucleic acid was either cDNA or gDNA, and it came from T cells, B-cell-depleted T cells, or PBMCs.

The data were produced by immunoSEQ multiplex PCR, yet TCRdb's version contains in-frame clones alone and is incomplete. The data contain over 65,000 clones, less than 85% of them singletons. The sequenced sample consisted of peripheral blood. This sequence originates from a man aged 80 or over with active COVID-19.

The CDR3 nucleotides read TGTGCCATCAGTCCTAGACAGGGGGTAGCCCAAGAGACCCAGTACTTC. Translating gives CAISPRQGVAQETQYF. The chain carries TRBV10-3 and TRBJ2-5; 9 nucleotides agree with TRBD1. Per germline, CDR1 ENHRY and CDR2 SYGVKD. This CDR3 has 16 amino acids. V shed 5 bases and J 1 base; nucleotides not matched to a gene: 8.